This entry lists 22 T cell receptor beta chains sequenced from one sample in a study of T cells in Graves' hyperthyroidism and ophthalmopathy. RNA transcripts provided the source from which TCR beta CDR3 regions were amplified. The HTBI primer set served for first-round RT-PCR of the TCR CDR3. One entry per CDR3 protein, called by TCRdb with MiXCR from the multiplex PCR reads. Among hundreds of thousands of distinct CDR3 sequences, 35% to 40% were seen once, and the ten largest hold approximately 8.7%. Sequencing was done on a sample of blood. These receptors came from a man between 18 and 29 years old with Graves' hyperthyroidism.

This clonotype was counted at least ten times. The chain uses TRBV20-1 and TRBJ2-7; TRBD1 aligns across 10 bases. V was pared by 8 bases and J by 5 bases, with 6 bases of the junction left unmatched. CDR1 is DFQATT and CDR2 is SNEGSKA in the germline V gene (reference sequence). This CDR3 is 12 amino acids long. This CDR3 is CSHDRGLDEQYF. The CDR3 DNA reads as TGCAGTCATGACAGGGGGCTGGACGAGCAGTACTTC.

This clonotype was counted many times. The CDR3 DNA reads TGTGCCATCAGTGAGTTCAATACAACTAATGAAAAACTGTTTTTT. Translated: CAISEFNTTNEKLFF. This chain uses TRBV10-3 with TRBJ1-4; D remains unclear. The germline V and J ends were trimmed by 1 base and 0 bases, with 6 bases remaining between them. The CDR3 extends over 15 amino acids. Germline lookup yields CDR1 ENHRY and CDR2 SYGVKD.

This clonotype was seen at least ten times. J is TRBJ1-4 and V is TRBV10-3; the D gene is possibly TRBD1 (6 bases). V lost 6 bases and J 6 bases, leaving 11 bases between the germline ends. Per the germline V gene, CDR1 is ENHRY and CDR2 is SYGVKD. CDR3 length: 13 amino acids. CDR3 in amino acids: CAISGGQDEKLFF. The CDR3 DNA is TGTGCCATCAGCGGGGGGCAGGATGAAAAACTGTTTTTT.

This clonotype came up many times. The chain couples TRBV20-1 to TRBJ1-4; tentatively, D is TRBD1 (6 bases). From germline, CDR1 is DFQATT and CDR2 SNEGSKA (reference sequence). The CDR3 consists of 12 residues. V lost 1 base, J lost 12 bases, and 12 bases lay in between. This CDR3 is CSARVTGDELFF. Here the CDR3 DNA reads TGCAGTGCTAGAGTGACAGGTGACGAACTGTTTTTT.

This clonotype has a count of ten or more. Written as DNA, the CDR3 is TGTGCCAGTAGTATAGGCGTAGAAGCTTTCTTT. Amino acids: CASSIGVEAFF. The chain carries TRBV19 and TRBJ1-1, with D unclear. Germline V lookup: CDR1 LNHDA, CDR2 SQIVND (reference sequence). The CDR3 consists of 11 residues. Between the trimmed V and J ends, which lost 1 base and 8 bases, there was a span of 5 bases.

In its sample, this clonotype was seen a few times. The chain is built from TRBV12-3 or TRBV12-4 and TRBJ1-6; D might be TRBD1 (5 bases). The CDR3 contains 15 residues. V was pared by 3 bases and J by 6 bases, with 12 bases between. The CDR3 DNA sequence: TGTGCCAGCAGTTTTACCTCGGGACCTAATTCACCCCTCCACTTT. Translated: CASSFTSGPNSPLHF.

This clonotype was seen a handful of times. The chain combines TRBV12-3 or TRBV12-4 with TRBJ2-5; tentatively, D is TRBD2 (6 bases). V was cut by 1 base and J by 3 bases, with 12 bases left in between. This CDR3 contains 15 residues. In DNA, the CDR3 is TGTGCCAGCAGTTTAGGACTAGATCCCAAAGAGACCCAGTACTTC. Translated: CASSLGLDPKETQYF.

The CDR3 DNA sequence: TGTGCCAGCAGTTTCAACATGCGGCTTCGAGATAATTCACCCCTCCACTTT. Amino acid sequence: CASSFNMRLRDNSPLHF. The rearrangement uses TRBV12-3 or TRBV12-4 and TRBJ1-6; D is unresolved. CDR3 length: 17 amino acids. The germline V and J ends were trimmed by 3 bases and 5 bases, with 17 bases remaining between them.

Note on this clonotype: One end of the junction does not line up with germline, which may come from a read error. The V and J genes are TRBV10-1 and TRBJ2-7; D possibly corresponds to TRBD1 (6 bases). CDR1 and CDR2 (germline): WNHNN, SYGVQD (reference sequence). This CDR3 spans 15 amino acids. CDR3 bases: TGTGCCAGCTCGCTAACACAGGGAATAACCTACGAGCAGTACTTC. This codes for CASSLTQGITYEQYF.

The chain is built from TRBV15 and TRBJ2-1; 8 bases are a match to TRBD2. Germline V gene lookup returns CDR1 LNHNV and CDR2 YYDKDF (reference sequence). This CDR3 is built from 15 residues. V lost 8 bases to trimming and J lost 2 bases; unmatched junction nucleotides: 8. As DNA, the CDR3 is TGTGCCACCGCCCACGCGGGGGGAACCTACAATGAGCAGTTCTTC. Its translation is CATAHAGGTYNEQFF.

This clonotype was detected a few times. This sequence joins TRBV14 and TRBJ2-2; 10 nucleotides line up with TRBD2. The CDR3 consists of 16 residues. Looked up from germline, CDR1 is SGHDN and CDR2 is FVKESK. The ends lost 4 bases at V and 4 bases at J; junction bases unmatched: 6. CDR3 in DNA: TGTGCCAGCAGCCGCGTGAGCGGGAGGGGCACCGGGGAGCTGTTTTTT. Translating gives CASSRVSGRGTGELFF.

The table lists this clonotype with many counts. The rearrangement links TRBV13 to TRBJ2-6, with 9 bases matching TRBD1. After removal of 2 bases from V and 0 bases from J, the junction contained 2 bases not matched to a gene. The germline CDR1 and CDR2 sequences are PRHDT and FYEKMQ (reference sequence). There are 17 residues in the CDR3. The CDR3 loop reads CASSLLTGGSGANVLTF. The CDR3 region has the DNA TGTGCCAGCAGCTTACTGACAGGGGGCTCTGGGGCCAACGTCCTGACTTTC.

V gene TRBV7-9 combines with J gene TRBJ2-2, with D perhaps given as TRBD1 or TRBD2 (5 bases each). V was shortened by 5 bases and J by 0 bases, with 10 bases between the two germline ends. Germline loops: CDR1 SEHNR, CDR2 FQNEAQ (reference sequence). The CDR3 covers 15 residues. The CDR3 DNA reads TGTGCCAGCAGCCGAGGGGATTCGAACACCGGGGAGCTGTTTTTT. Protein sequence: CASSRGDSNTGELFF. Complete variable domain (other parts from reference TRBV7-9 and TRBJ2-2): DTGVSQNPRHKITKRGQNVTFRCDPISEHNRLYWYRQTLGQGPEFLTYFQNEAQLEKSRLLSDRFSAERPKGSFSTLEIQRTEQGDSAMYLCASSRGDSNTGELFFGEGSRLTVL.

This chain uses TRBV4-1 with TRBJ1-1; no firm D call. The CDR3 spans 13 residues. Germline V CDR1 and CDR2: MGHRA, YSYEKL. Trimming shortened V by 3 bases and J by 6 bases, and 11 bases separated the two germline ends. CDR3 sequence: CASSHLTHPEAFF. The CDR3 bases are TGCGCCAGCAGCCATCTCACTCACCCTGAAGCTTTCTTT.

This clonotype was detected a few times. The chain has TRBV5-1 and TRBJ1-4, with a weak D call TRBD1 (5 bases). V lost 3 bases to trimming and J lost 0 bases, with 12 bases between them. The CDR3 has 16 amino acids. Per germline, CDR1 SGHRS and CDR2 YFSETQ. The CDR3 spells CASSSRGEATNEKLFF. Here the CDR3 DNA reads TGCGCCAGCAGCTCAAGAGGGGAGGCAACTAATGAAAAACTGTTTTTT.

This clonotype was found many times. The V gene is TRBV19, the J gene TRBJ2-5; 11 bases line up with TRBD2. This CDR3 has 15 residues. Germline CDR1 and CDR2: LNHDA and SQIVND (reference sequence). V lost 9 bases and J lost 6; bases outside the gene matches: 12. CDR3 region: CASLGLLAGVKTQYF. In DNA, the CDR3 is TGTGCCAGCCTCGGTCTACTAGCGGGAGTAAAGACCCAGTACTTC.

V gene TRBV5-6 combines with J gene TRBJ2-7; 9 nucleotides match TRBD1. Trimming at V came to 4 bases and at J to 2 bases, leaving 10 bases not matched to a gene. The CDR3 consists of 16 residues. Germline CDR1 reads SGHDT; CDR2 reads YYEEEE. In DNA, the CDR3 is TGTGCCAGCAGCGAACAGGGGGCTGTCGATACCTACGAGCAGTACTTC. Translation gives CASSEQGAVDTYEQYF.

In this sample, this clonotype turned up a few times. This chain connects TRBV20-1 to TRBJ1-4; D is ambiguous. The CDR3 runs 13 residues. CDR1 is DFQATT, CDR2 SNEGSKA, per germline (reference sequence). Between the trimmed V and J ends, which lost 3 bases and 1 base, there was a span of 6 bases. DNA of the CDR3: TGCAGTGCTAGGACCGGAACTAATGAAAAACTGTTTTTT. Translation gives CSARTGTNEKLFF.

The gene calls are TRBV29-1 and TRBJ1-1; no clear D. CDR1 is SQVTM and CDR2 is ANQGSEA in the germline V gene. The germline V and J ends were trimmed by 8 bases and 0 bases, with 7 bases remaining between them. This CDR3 region has 11 residues. The CDR3 region is CSLYVNTEAFF. The CDR3 DNA reads as TGCAGCTTGTATGTGAACACTGAAGCTTTCTTT.

V and J are TRBV11-2 and TRBJ1-1; no clear D gene. Deletions cut 2 bases from V and 7 bases from J, with 14 bases between. This CDR3 spans 14 amino acids. Per germline, CDR1 SGHAT and CDR2 FQNNGV. The CDR3 here is CASSLLERNREAFF. In DNA, the CDR3 is TGTGCCAGCAGCTTATTGGAGAGGAATCGTGAAGCTTTCTTT.

The chain joins TRBV25-1 to TRBJ2-7; D might be TRBD2 (5 bases). CDR1 MGHDK and CDR2 SYGVNS come from the germline V gene. The CDR3 sequence is 14 residues long. Trimming removed 5 bases at V and 0 bases at J, with 11 bases between. The DNA of the CDR3 is TGTGCCAGCAGTCCATTGAGCGGCTCCTACGAGCAGTACTTC. It encodes CASSPLSGSYEQYF.

This clonotype was seen only a few times. V and J are TRBV6-5 and TRBJ2-7, with 7 nucleotides matching TRBD2. CDR1 and CDR2 from the germline V gene are MNHEY and SVGAGI. Trimming removed 0 bases from V and 0 bases from J; junction bases left unmatched: 8. CDR3 size: 17 residues. This chain's CDR3 is CASSYSGRGRDSYEQYF. The CDR3 nucleotides are TGTGCCAGCAGTTACTCAGGTCGTGGGAGGGACTCCTACGAGCAGTACTTC.